This passage covers 14 T cell receptor beta chains from one sample sequenced in a study of shared clonotypes between healthy human individuals. Generated by immunoSEQ multiplex PCR, the TCRdb table keeps only in-frame clones and is missing some. Seen here are a few million clones, about nine tenths observed once, and the top ten hold 0.37%. Material: naive CD4+ T cells from PBMCs. Subset specified: CD45RA+ positively selected. The receptors stem from a man between 18 and 29 years old in good health. Some clones in this sample may be carry-over from other donors' samples.

A remark on this clone: Other DNA sequences in this specimen translate into the identical CDR3. The rearrangement joins TRBV28 to TRBJ2-7, with 11 bases aligning to TRBD1. The germline V gene encodes CDR1 MDHEN and CDR2 SYDVKM. V trimming: 5 bases; J trimming: 4 bases; junction bases outside the gene matches: 7. The length of the CDR3 is 15 residues. CDR3 nucleotides: TGTGCCAGCAGTAGCCCCGGGACAGGGGGATACGAGCAGTACTTC. The encoded protein is CASSSPGTGGYEQYF.

Concerning this clone: Other DNA sequences in the same sample also yield this CDR3. The chain has TRBV28 and TRBJ1-1; D unresolved. Germline CDR1 reads MDHEN; CDR2 reads SYDVKM. Trimming left V 3 bases short and J 2 bases short, with 4 bases between. CDR3 size: 12 residues. The CDR3 region is CASSLLNTEAFF. The CDR3 region has the DNA TGTGCCAGCAGTTTGCTTAACACTGAAGCTTTCTTT.

The chain is built from TRBV11-2 and TRBJ2-1; no definite D call. The CDR3 totals 13 residues. CDR1 is SGHAT, CDR2 FQNNGV, per germline. The V and J ends lost 5 bases and 7 bases respectively, with 12 bases between them. CDR3 loop: CASSPPWGNEQFF. The CDR3 nucleotides are TGTGCCAGCAGCCCGCCGTGGGGAAATGAGCAGTTCTTC.

This rearrangement joins TRBV2 to TRBJ2-5; 9 bases match TRBD2. There are 18 residues in the CDR3. The germline CDR1 and CDR2 sequences are SNHLY and FYNNEI. J was trimmed by 1 base and V by 2 bases; bases with no gene match: 11. The CDR3 DNA reads TGTGCCAGCAGTGAATTCGGGCTAGCGGGATGGAGCCAAGAGACCCAGTACTTC. Protein sequence: CASSEFGLAGWSQETQYF.

V gene TRBV2 combines with J gene TRBJ1-1; 8 positions agree with TRBD1. With V trimmed by 6 bases and J by 6 bases, 9 bases remained unmatched. The CDR3 sequence is 14 residues long. Germline V lookup: CDR1 SNHLY, CDR2 FYNNEI. CDR3 amino acids: CASRDQGAGAEAFF. The CDR3, as DNA: TGTGCCAGCAGGGACCAGGGGGCAGGAGCTGAAGCTTTCTTT.

The chain combines TRBV28 with TRBJ2-7; 10 bases line up with TRBD1. The germline V gene encodes CDR1 MDHEN and CDR2 SYDVKM. J gave up 0 bases and V 1 base, and 12 bases lay outside the gene matches. This CDR3 spans 19 amino acids. The CDR3: CASSLYRGQGNIYSYEQYF. The CDR3, as DNA: TGTGCCAGCAGTTTATACCGGGGACAGGGGAACATTTACTCCTACGAGCAGTACTTC.

This clone was counted once. V is TRBV27 and J is TRBJ2-1; D not resolved. The CDR3 length is 13 residues. Germline loops: CDR1 MNHEY, CDR2 SMNVEV (reference sequence). V gave up 3 bases and J gave up 15 bases, with 18 bases separating them. CDR3 DNA: TGTGCCAGCAGTTTTTATACGGGCCAGGTCACGTTCTTC. Amino acids: CASSFYTGQVTFF.

The chain uses TRBV6-5 and TRBJ2-3, with 7 bases aligning to TRBD1. Losses at the gene ends were 4 bases for V and 4 bases for J; bases not matched to a gene: 5. Germline V gene sequence: CDR1 MNHEY, CDR2 SVGAGI. This CDR3 has 14 amino acids. The CDR3 DNA sequence: TGTGCCAGCAGTTCGACAGGGTTGGCAGATACGCAGTATTTT. It encodes CASSSTGLADTQYF.

The rearrangement joins TRBV7-8 to TRBJ1-2, with D maybe TRBD1 (6 bases). This CDR3 is built from 15 residues. V was clipped by 1 base and J by 7 bases, with 16 bases between them. CDR1 SGHVS and CDR2 FQNEAQ come from the germline V gene. The CDR3 reads CASSLVGGPMGGYTF. The CDR3 nucleotides are TGTGCCAGCAGCTTAGTCGGGGGCCCAATGGGTGGCTACACCTTC.

V usage is TRBV19 and J usage is TRBJ1-1, with TRBD1 as a possible D gene (6 bases). Germline assignment: CDR1 LNHDA and CDR2 SQIVND (reference sequence). The V gene lost 3 bases and the J gene lost 4 bases, with 18 bases spanning the gap. The CDR3 is 16 amino acids. This CDR3 reads CASSIGGGREGTEAFF. CDR3 nucleotides: TGTGCCAGTAGTATTGGTGGGGGCAGGGAGGGCACTGAAGCTTTCTTT.

The chain's CDR3 is CASSDSGTRTEQFF. CDR3 in DNA: TGTGCCAGTAGTGATTCCGGGACTAGGACTGAGCAGTTCTTC. This chain connects TRBV19 to TRBJ2-1; TRBD2 aligns across 8 bases. CDR3 length: 14 amino acids. Germline V gives CDR1 LNHDA, CDR2 SQIVND (reference sequence). The V gene end was trimmed by 5 bases and the J gene end by 9 bases; junction bases not matched to a gene: 9.

The gene calls are TRBV6-1 and TRBJ1-1; the D is unclear. The CDR3 is 12 amino acids. The germline V and J ends were trimmed by 6 bases and 10 bases, with 15 bases remaining between them. Germline CDR1 reads MNHNS; CDR2 reads SASEGT. The CDR3 DNA sequence: TGTGCCAGCAGCACCTCCGGGTTGCTAGCTTTCTTT. Translation gives CASSTSGLLAFF.

The table lists this clone with a count of one. The chain joins TRBV28 to TRBJ2-2; 7 nucleotides align to TRBD2. Germline values: CDR1 MDHEN, CDR2 SYDVKM. V lost 3 bases, J lost 6 bases, and 13 bases stayed unmatched. This CDR3 has 17 amino acids. The DNA of the CDR3 is TGTGCCAGCAGTTTTCATCCGGCCGGGGGGAGCGCCGGGGAGCTGTTTTTT. It specifies CASSFHPAGGSAGELFF.

Regarding this clone: Other DNA sequences in the same sample also yield this CDR3. The chain couples TRBV5-1 to TRBJ1-5; perhaps TRBD1 as D (5 bases). V was pared by 0 bases and J by 3 bases, with 7 bases between. The CDR3 is 14 residues long. The germline V gene encodes CDR1 SGHRS and CDR2 YFSETQ. The CDR3 spells CASSLEGPNQPQHF. The CDR3, as DNA: TGCGCCAGCAGCTTGGAGGGGCCCAATCAGCCCCAGCATTTT.